These 13 T cell receptor beta chains originate from one sample sequenced in a study of graft-versus-host responses after intestinal transplantation. These receptors' antigens are unknown. Sequencing was performed with immunoSEQ multiplex PCR; in TCRdb, only in-frame clones are kept and a portion is missing. This sample has some 90,000 clones; around nine tenths occur once, and the top ten carry about 0.3%. The specimen was unstimulated CD4+ T cells sorted from spleen or lymph node cells, collected before intestinal transplant. The receptor source for this set is a human donor who received an intestinal transplant.

The chain has TRBV11-2 and TRBJ2-3; TRBD2 agrees at 7 bases. This CDR3 has 15 residues. Trimming removed 2 bases from V and 0 bases from J; junction bases left unmatched: 2. Germline CDR1 reads SGHAT; CDR2 reads FQNNGV. The CDR3 nucleotides are TGTGCCAGCAGCTTACTAGCGGAGAGCACAGATACGCAGTATTTT. It translates to CASSLLAESTDTQYF.

The rearrangement joins TRBV7-2 to TRBJ2-3; D perhaps matches TRBD2 (5 bases). Trimming removed 3 bases from V and 0 bases from J, with 7 bases in between. Germline-derived CDR1 and CDR2 are SGHTA and FQGNSA. This CDR3 contains 14 residues. CDR3 coding DNA: TGTGCCAGCAGCTTCGAGCGGAGCACAGATACGCAGTATTTT. Translating it yields CASSFERSTDTQYF.

The rearrangement joins TRBV28 to TRBJ1-2, with TRBD1 matching over 7 bases. There are 13 residues in the CDR3. Germline assignment: CDR1 MDHEN and CDR2 SYDVKM. The V segment lost 6 bases and the J segment 5 bases; nucleotides outside the gene matches: 6. CDR3 sequence: CASRRQGPYGYTF. DNA for the CDR3: TGTGCCAGCAGGCGACAGGGACCATATGGCTACACCTTC.

The J gene is TRBJ2-1, the V gene TRBV11-3; TRBD1 or TRBD2 may be the D gene (5 bases each). Germline V gene lookup returns CDR1 SGHNT and CDR2 YENEEA. V was shortened by 1 base and J by 7 bases, with 11 bases between the two germline ends. CDR3 size: 14 residues. The CDR3 reads CASSLVRDDNEQFF. CDR3 in DNA: TGTGCCAGCAGCTTAGTCAGGGACGATAATGAGCAGTTCTTC.

This rearrangement joins TRBV15 to TRBJ2-3; D is uncertain. Per the germline V gene, CDR1 is LNHNV and CDR2 is YYDKDF (reference sequence). V dropped 0 bases and J dropped 5 bases, with 9 bases sitting between them. The CDR3 runs 14 residues. The CDR3 DNA reads as TGTGCCACCAGCAGAGATAGGTTAGGAGATACGCAGTATTTT. Its translation: CATSRDRLGDTQYF.

The CDR3 nucleotides read TGTGCCAGCAGTTTTCGTCAGAACACTGAAGCTTTCTTT. Protein sequence: CASSFRQNTEAFF. V and J are TRBV28 and TRBJ1-1; no firm D call. This CDR3 spans 13 amino acids. The V and J ends lost 3 bases and 1 base respectively, with 6 bases between them. CDR1 is MDHEN and CDR2 is SYDVKM in the germline V gene.

V gene TRBV5-1 combines with J gene TRBJ1-1, with 9 bases fitting TRBD1. CDR1 SGHRS and CDR2 YFSETQ come from the germline V gene. CDR3 length: 16 residues. V dropped 1 base and J dropped 6; count of bases not matched to a gene: 10. The CDR3 region is CASSLFAGQGGPEAFF. The CDR3 DNA is TGCGCCAGCAGCTTGTTTGCGGGACAGGGAGGTCCTGAAGCTTTCTTT.

This chain joins TRBV19 and TRBJ2-1, with a weak D call TRBD1 (5 bases). This CDR3 spans 15 amino acids. CDR1 and CDR2 from the germline V gene are LNHDA and SQIVND (reference sequence). V was shortened by 7 bases and J by 2 bases, with 15 bases between the two germline ends. CDR3 bases: TGTGCCAGTACCTCGAGACAGAAACCCTACAATGAGCAGTTCTTC. Protein: CASTSRQKPYNEQFF.

The chain uses TRBV6-5 and TRBJ2-7, with unresolved D. Germline loops: CDR1 MNHEY, CDR2 SVGAGI. CDR3 length: 12 amino acids. The V and J ends lost 5 bases and 3 bases respectively, with 8 bases between them. The CDR3 spells CASSTRNYEQYF. DNA for the CDR3: TGTGCCAGCAGTACGAGAAACTACGAGCAGTACTTC.

The chain links TRBV5-5 to TRBJ1-5, with D perhaps matching TRBD1 (6 bases). The CDR3 is 16 residues long. Germline CDR1 SGHKS, CDR2 YYEKEE (reference sequence). The germline V and J ends were trimmed by 0 bases and 3 bases, with 13 bases remaining between them. CDR3 in amino acids: CASSLAVRGDNQPQHF. CDR3 bases: TGTGCCAGCAGCTTGGCCGTAAGGGGGGACAATCAGCCCCAGCATTTT.

The chain carries TRBV6-5 and TRBJ2-5; D gene unclear. This CDR3 spans 14 amino acids. CDR1 is MNHEY, CDR2 SVGAGI, per germline. V was pared by 5 bases and J by 2 bases, with 12 bases between. In nucleotides, the CDR3 is TGTGCCAGCAGTCGGATAGACATTCAAGAGACCCAGTACTTC. Amino acid sequence: CASSRIDIQETQYF.

J is TRBJ1-2 and V is TRBV4-1, with D perhaps matching TRBD1 (5 bases). The ends were cut back, 1 base at V and 4 bases at J, with 10 bases in the middle. Germline V gene data show CDR1 as MGHRA and CDR2 as YSYEKL. There are 14 residues in the CDR3. This chain's CDR3 is CASSQGGGSYGYTF. DNA for the CDR3: TGCGCCAGCAGCCAAGGGGGGGGAAGCTATGGCTACACCTTC.

The chain joins TRBV5-6 to TRBJ2-5; no clear D. Germline assignment: CDR1 SGHDT and CDR2 YYEEEE. The CDR3 runs to 16 residues. Trimming took off 1 base at V and 2 bases at J, with 15 bases between the two ends. As DNA, the CDR3 is TGTGCCAGCAGCTTGAGAGGCGTACGTCAGCAAGAGACCCAGTACTTC. This codes for CASSLRGVRQQETQYF.